The clone carrying this TCR beta chain was seen more than once but under ten times. Its antigen is undetermined. Before the COVID-19 pandemic, during about 2011-2019, CD4+ T cells were taken from unexposed donors. After approximately 10 days of culture, CD4+ T cells were isolated. Unexposed-donor CD4+ T cells were probed with SARS-CoV-2 S/N and four cold-coronavirus spikes, cells permitting. Fresh IL-2 medium replaced half the medium on days 3 and 7. The J segment lost 6 bases and the V segment lost 5 bases, leaving 9 bases of the junction unmatched. The CDR3 runs to 14 residues. Germline values: CDR1 SNHLY, CDR2 FYNNEI. Repertoires were generated with immunoSEQ multiplex PCR, while TCRdb's copy carries only in-frame clones and drops some. The table lists approximately 21,000 clones, 65% to 80% of them singletons. The data derive from a study of CD4 T cells in relation to SARS-CoV-2 and coronaviruses. Whole-study context: No peptide or an HIV-1 Nef peptide pool served as negative control. The restricting HLA molecule for shared crossreactive spike epitopes was mapped.

Sequenced material: CD4+ T cells from PBMCs, cultured in vitro. The TCR was taken from a human donor in good health. V usage is TRBV2 and J usage is TRBJ2-5; TRBD2 aligns across 7 bases. The CDR3 DNA is TGTGCCAGCAGTTCGGTTAGCGGGTCCCAGACCCAGTACTTC. It yields the protein CASSSVSGSQTQYF.